Listed here are 28 T cell receptor beta chains from one sample, sequenced in a study of T-cell memory formation after mild COVID-19. Using its own MiXCR run on the 5' RACE reads, TCRdb lists one record per CDR3 protein. The profile shows some 97,000 distinct CDR3 sequences, approximately 10% of them singletons. The sequenced sample consisted of PBMCs or a T cell subset sorted from them (not recorded which). These receptor sequences come from a man aged 18 to 29 who had mild COVID-19 (a few samples of this study predate the infection). Cell type and time point are not known.

This clonotype was observed a handful of times. The V and J genes are TRBV4-1 and TRBJ2-1; D is perhaps TRBD2 (6 bases). V was clipped by 3 bases and J by 2 bases, with 11 bases between them. This CDR3 is 15 amino acids long. Germline lookup yields CDR1 MGHRA and CDR2 YSYEKL. CDR3 DNA: TGCGCCAGCAGCCAGACCCCGGGGGCCTACAATGAGCAGTTCTTC. Its protein product is CASSQTPGAYNEQFF.

V gene TRBV12-3 or TRBV12-4 combines with J gene TRBJ2-7, with D maybe TRBD2 (6 bases). The CDR3 extends over 14 amino acids. The germline V and J ends were trimmed by 1 base and 4 bases, with 11 bases remaining between them. The CDR3 DNA sequence: TGTGCCAGCAGTTTAGGCGGGGCAGGGTACGAGCAGTACTTC. Its protein is CASSLGGAGYEQYF.

J is TRBJ2-3 and V is TRBV6-6; TRBD1 aligns across 10 bases. Per germline, CDR1 MNHNY and CDR2 SVGAGI (reference sequence). The CDR3 extends over 16 amino acids. Germline trimming cut 6 bases from V and 1 base from J; bases unmatched to any gene: 7. Written as DNA, the CDR3 is TGTGCCAGCAGCCGGACAGGGGGTAAAGGCACAGATACGCAGTATTTT. The encoded protein is CASSRTGGKGTDTQYF.

This clonotype was seen a handful of times. The chain carries TRBV5-6 and TRBJ1-1; D is unclear. Trimming stripped 6 bases from V and 6 bases from J, with 9 bases between. The CDR3 loop spans 11 amino acids. The germline gives CDR1 SGHDT, CDR2 YYEEEE. Here the CDR3 reads CASTRSAEAFF. The CDR3 nucleotides read TGTGCCAGCACCCGTTCAGCTGAAGCTTTCTTT.

This clonotype was counted only a few times. The V gene is TRBV27, the J gene TRBJ2-5; 7 positions agree with TRBD2. Germline V lookup: CDR1 MNHEY, CDR2 SMNVEV (reference sequence). This CDR3 spans 16 amino acids. The J segment lost 4 bases and the V segment lost 5 bases, leaving 13 bases of the junction unmatched. The CDR3, as DNA: TGTGCCAGCAGTGCCCTGGTTATCGGGGGGAGAGAGACCCAGTACTTC. Its translation is CASSALVIGGRETQYF.

This sequence joins TRBV29-1 and TRBJ2-1; maybe TRBD2 (6 bases). Trimming pared 7 bases from V and 7 bases from J, leaving 20 bases between. CDR3 size: 14 residues. Looked up from germline, CDR1 is SQVTM and CDR2 is ANQGSEA. Here the CDR3 reads CSGNRDSGGNEQFF. CDR3 nucleotides: TGCAGCGGTAACCGGGACTCGGGCGGGAATGAGCAGTTCTTC.

This clonotype was recorded a few times. The chain employs TRBV7-9 and TRBJ2-1; 12 bases fit TRBD2. This CDR3 is built from 14 residues. V trimming: 6 bases; J trimming: 8 bases; junction bases outside the gene matches: 5. Germline-derived CDR1 and CDR2 are SEHNR and FQNEAQ (reference sequence). CDR3 sequence (DNA): TGTGCCAGCAGTCCTAGCGGGGGGGCCGATGAGCAGTTCTTC. This sequence encodes CASSPSGGADEQFF.

The V call is TRBV6-2 or TRBV6-3, the J call TRBJ1-2, with D unresolved. The CDR3 totals 13 residues. Germline V gene data show CDR1 as MNHEY and CDR2 as SVGEGT. The germline V and J ends were trimmed by 0 bases and 6 bases, with 8 bases remaining between them. The CDR3 sequence is CASSYSGPHGYTF. The CDR3 DNA reads TGTGCCAGCAGTTACTCCGGTCCTCATGGCTACACCTTC.

The table lists this clonotype with a few counts. The rearrangement joins TRBV6-5 to TRBJ1-2, with 9 bases identical to TRBD1. Germline loops: CDR1 MNHEY, CDR2 SVGAGI. Trimming removed 5 bases from V and 4 bases from J; junction bases left unmatched: 8. The CDR3 sequence is 15 residues long. The CDR3 loop reads CASSRPGQGFYGYTF. The CDR3 bases are TGTGCCAGCAGTAGACCGGGACAGGGTTTCTATGGCTACACCTTC.

This clonotype was observed a few times. The J gene is TRBJ2-1, the V gene TRBV7-9; perhaps TRBD2 as D (7 bases). The length of the CDR3 is 16 residues. V shed 6 bases and J shed 9 bases, with 24 bases lying between them. Germline V gene sequence: CDR1 SEHNR, CDR2 FQNEAQ (reference sequence). The CDR3 region has the DNA TGTGCCAGCAGGGCAGTTTGGGGGGGCTCCCTTAGTGAGCAGTTCTTC. Its translation is CASRAVWGGSLSEQFF.

In its sample, this clonotype was seen a few times. The V gene is TRBV11-1, the J gene TRBJ2-7; no clear D gene. The CDR3 runs 14 residues. V was cut by 3 bases and J by 0 bases, with 9 bases left in between. Germline CDR1 and CDR2: SGHAT and FQDESV (reference sequence). The CDR3 coding sequence is TGTGCCAGCAGCTTGCAGAGGAGCTCCTACGAGCAGTACTTC. Amino acid sequence: CASSLQRSSYEQYF.

The chain links TRBV9 to TRBJ1-6; no definite D call. The CDR3 spans 14 residues. Trimming pared 0 bases from V and 7 bases from J, leaving 8 bases between. Germline V gives CDR1 SGDLS, CDR2 YYNGEE. CDR3 DNA sequence: TGTGCCAGCAGCGTAGGGGGTCGAAATTCACCCCTCCACTTT. Translated: CASSVGGRNSPLHF.

This chain links TRBV7-9 with TRBJ2-5, with a weak D call TRBD1 (5 bases). The ends were cut back, 7 bases at V and 3 bases at J, with 12 bases in the middle. Germline values: CDR1 SEHNR, CDR2 FQNEAQ (reference sequence). CDR3 length: 13 residues. The CDR3 sequence is CASIPWGEETQYF. CDR3 nucleotides: TGTGCCAGCATACCGTGGGGCGAAGAGACCCAGTACTTC.

This chain links TRBV13 with TRBJ2-1; TRBD2 might be the D (6 bases). Germline V gene sequence: CDR1 PRHDT, CDR2 FYEKMQ (reference sequence). The CDR3 length is 15 residues. V was shortened by 5 bases and J by 5 bases, with 16 bases between the two germline ends. In nucleotides, the CDR3 is TGTGCCAGCAGCGGCCGGGGTGCGGGGAACAATGAGCAGTTCTTC. As protein: CASSGRGAGNNEQFF.

CDR3 bases: TGTGCCAGCTCACCACCGGAGGCCATATCTGAGCAGTTCTTC. Protein: CASSPPEAISEQFF. The chain carries TRBV18 and TRBJ2-1; a weak D match, TRBD2 (5 bases). V lost 0 bases and J lost 9, with 12 bases in between. This CDR3 is built from 14 residues. CDR1 is KGHSH and CDR2 is LQKENI in the germline V gene.

V usage is TRBV12-3 or TRBV12-4 and J usage is TRBJ2-7; 11 nucleotides match TRBD2. This CDR3 contains 16 residues. With V trimmed by 6 bases and J by 1 base, 8 bases remained unmatched. The CDR3, as DNA: TGTGCCAGCAGCCTTGGGACTAGCGGCTTTTCCTACGAGCAGTACTTC. It is translated as CASSLGTSGFSYEQYF.

The chain employs TRBV4-1 and TRBJ2-3; 8 positions agree with TRBD1. Germline CDR1 reads MGHRA; CDR2 reads YSYEKL. The CDR3 has 15 residues. J lost 4 bases, V lost 3 bases, and 6 bases had no gene match. CDR3 region: CASSQTTGDPDTQYF. CDR3 nucleotides: TGCGCCAGCAGCCAGACGACAGGGGATCCAGATACGCAGTATTTT.

J is TRBJ1-6 and V is TRBV30; no reliable D call. Trimming stripped 0 bases from V and 10 bases from J, with 7 bases between. The CDR3 length is 12 residues. Germline V gene data show CDR1 as GTSNPN and CDR2 as SVGIG (reference sequence). The CDR3 DNA follows: TGTGCCTGGAGTGTGTGGGGATCACCCCTCCACTTT. This gives the protein CAWSVWGSPLHF.

This clonotype was counted a few times. The V and J genes are TRBV30 and TRBJ1-5; D not resolved. V was pared by 1 base and J by 5 bases, with 9 bases between. The germline V gene has CDR1 GTSNPN and CDR2 SVGIG (reference sequence). This CDR3 spans 13 amino acids. The CDR3 region is CAWSDFLDQPQHF. CDR3 sequence (DNA): TGTGCCTGGAGTGACTTTCTTGATCAGCCCCAGCATTTT.

V and J are TRBV6-2 or TRBV6-3 and TRBJ2-1; D remains unclear. The V and J ends lost 5 bases and 6 bases respectively, with 8 bases between them. This CDR3 region has 12 residues. Germline CDR1 reads MNHEY; CDR2 reads SVGEGT. CDR3 sequence (DNA): TGTGCCAGCAGTCAGGCCATCAATGAGCAGTTCTTC. It encodes CASSQAINEQFF.

This clonotype has a handful of counts. V and J are TRBV20-1 and TRBJ2-1; 15 positions agree with TRBD2. With V trimmed by 6 bases and J by 7 bases, 4 bases remained unmatched. Germline values: CDR1 DFQATT, CDR2 SNEGSKA (reference sequence). The CDR3 is 14 residues long. The CDR3 DNA sequence: TGCAGTGCCGGACTAGCGGGGGGGCCAAATGAGCAGTTCTTC. Its translation: CSAGLAGGPNEQFF.

This clonotype has more than one count but fewer than ten. The rearrangement links TRBV12-3 or TRBV12-4 to TRBJ2-1; maybe TRBD1 (5 bases). The CDR3 totals 12 residues. V was trimmed by 5 bases and J by 8 bases, leaving 10 bases between them. The CDR3 here is CASSRTRDEQFF. The CDR3 nucleotides read TGTGCCAGCAGTAGGACAAGGGATGAGCAGTTCTTC.

This clonotype was recorded a few times. This sequence joins TRBV20-1 and TRBJ2-1; the D is unclear. This CDR3 is built from 15 residues. The V end was cut by 1 base, the J end by 3 bases, with 13 bases between. Germline V gives CDR1 DFQATT, CDR2 SNEGSKA (reference sequence). The CDR3 here is CSARAWEADYNEQFF. DNA for the CDR3: TGCAGTGCTAGAGCCTGGGAAGCCGACTACAATGAGCAGTTCTTC.

The sample holds a few counts of this clonotype. The chain is built from TRBV9 and TRBJ2-5; TRBD1 matches 7 bases. This CDR3 is 17 amino acids long. CDR1 and CDR2 (germline): SGDLS, YYNGEE. Trimming took 3 bases from V and 2 from J; bases not matched to a gene: 13. The CDR3 here is CASSARQGRVGQETQYF. CDR3 coding DNA: TGTGCCAGCAGCGCCCGACAGGGCAGGGTTGGACAAGAGACCCAGTACTTC.

The chain combines TRBV4-1 with TRBJ1-4, with a tentative D call TRBD1 (5 bases). Trimming shortened V by 1 base and J by 12 bases, and 12 bases separated the two germline ends. Per germline, CDR1 MGHRA and CDR2 YSYEKL. The CDR3 is made up of 13 amino acids. CDR3 sequence reads: CASSQVGGGELFF. The CDR3, as DNA: TGCGCCAGCAGCCAAGTCGGGGGGGGAGAACTGTTTTTT.

This clonotype appeared many times. The CDR3: CASSQEGGSTDTQYF. CDR3 DNA sequence: TGCGCCAGCAGCCAAGAGGGGGGGAGCACAGATACGCAGTATTTT. The gene calls are TRBV4-3 and TRBJ2-3, with 7 nucleotides matching TRBD2. V lost 0 bases and J lost 0; bases outside the gene matches: 0. The CDR3 extends over 15 amino acids. Germline V lookup: CDR1 LGHNA, CDR2 YSLEER.

The chain combines TRBV5-6 with TRBJ2-7, with TRBD1 as a possible D gene (6 bases). Per germline, CDR1 SGHDT and CDR2 YYEEEE. Trimming took off 4 bases at V and 1 base at J, with 12 bases between the two ends. This CDR3 comprises 14 residues. The DNA for the CDR3 is TGTGCCAGCAGCCACCAAGGACAGTCCTACGAGCAGTACGTC. This codes for CASSHQGQSYEQYV.

This clonotype was counted at least ten times. The chain employs TRBV27 and TRBJ2-7, with 9 positions matching TRBD1. The CDR3 has 14 residues. Per germline, CDR1 MNHEY and CDR2 SMNVEV (reference sequence). The J segment lost 0 bases and the V segment lost 6 bases, leaving 3 bases of the junction unmatched. The DNA for the CDR3 is TGTGCCAGCAGAGGGACAGGGAGCTCCTACGAGCAGTACTTC. Amino acid sequence: CASRGTGSSYEQYF.